This T cell receptor (beta chain) was found in a study of blood T cell repertoires in COVID-19. Overall study: Some COVID-19 samples were acute and others convalescent; all came from the United States, Italy and Spain. The cDNA or gDNA used as material had been derived from T cells, B-cell-depleted T cells, or PBMCs.

Germline trimming cut 6 bases from V and 6 bases from J; bases unmatched to any gene: 9. This CDR3 comprises 14 residues. The germline V gene encodes CDR1 MNHEY and CDR2 SVGAGI. Methods used by the authors: For nucleated cells, counts were estimated from reference gene primer amplification. Clones were read by immunoSEQ multiplex PCR, and TCRdb kept only the in-frame ones, dropping some. The V and J calls and clone size were taken over from that table, and D and trimming were inferred from the DNA. The sample consists of roughly 250,000 clones, around 90% of them appearing once. The sample consisted of peripheral blood. The V call is TRBV6-5, the J call TRBJ1-2, with TRBD1 identical over 8 bases. This clonotype originated in a woman in her 30s with acute or convalescent COVID-19. The CDR3 DNA reads as TGTGCCAGCAGCCGGACAGGGTGGGGACATGGCTACACCTTC. Its translation is CASSRTGWGHGYTF.